Presented here are 10 T cell receptor beta chains from one specimen sequenced in a study of blood T cell repertoires in COVID-19. This table comes from immunoSEQ multiplex PCR, and its TCRdb copy is limited to in-frame clones, with some not included. The repertoire holds around 300,000 clones, with 90% as singletons. The specimen was peripheral blood. These receptors all stem from a woman in her thirties with COVID-19, enrolled during active disease.

The DNA for the CDR3 is TGTGCCAGCAGATCAAGGACAGGGGATTATAACTATGGCTACACCTTC. Translating gives CASRSRTGDYNYGYTF. V gene TRBV28 combines with J gene TRBJ1-2, with TRBD1 matching 9 bases. There are 16 residues in the CDR3. The trim removed 6 bases at V and 1 base at J, leaving 9 bases unmatched. Germline CDR1 is MDHEN and CDR2 is SYDVKM.

This clone appeared a single time. The genes are TRBV5-1 and TRBJ1-4; D unclear. V lost 4 bases to trimming and J lost 0 bases, with 10 bases between them. Germline-derived CDR1 and CDR2 are SGHRS and YFSETQ. CDR3 size: 15 residues. This CDR3 reads CASSPYPATNEKLFF. In DNA form, the CDR3 reads TGCGCCAGCAGCCCCTACCCTGCAACTAATGAAAAACTGTTTTTT.

CDR3 DNA sequence: TGTGCCAGCAGCTTAACCCCCCAGGCAGGGAACACTGAAGCTTTCTTT. This gives the protein CASSLTPQAGNTEAFF. The V gene is TRBV7-3, the J gene TRBJ1-1; D gene uncertain. The V gene's germline CDR1 is SGHTA and CDR2 FQGTGA. CDR3 length: 16 residues. The germline V and J ends were trimmed by 0 bases and 1 base, with 12 bases remaining between them. The complete variable domain, with remaining parts taken from reference TRBV7-3 and TRBJ1-1, reads GAGVSQTPSNKVTEKGKYVELRCDPISGHTALYWYRQSLGQGPEFLIYFQGTGAADDSGLPNDRFFAVRPEGSVSTLKIQRTERGDSAVYLCASSLTPQAGNTEAFFGQGTRLTVV.

V usage is TRBV30 and J usage is TRBJ1-2, with 12 bases aligning to TRBD1. CDR3 length: 15 amino acids. V was clipped by 3 bases and J by 4 bases; unmatched bases: 6. Looked up from germline, CDR1 is GTSNPN and CDR2 is SVGIG (reference sequence). CDR3 bases: TGTGCCTGGAGGGGACAGGGGGCATGGGGCTATGGCTACACCTTC. Translating gives CAWRGQGAWGYGYTF.

This sequence joins TRBV15 and TRBJ1-6, with D unresolved. V was clipped by 0 bases and J by 10 bases, with 13 bases between them. CDR1 LNHNV and CDR2 YYDKDF come from the germline V gene (reference sequence). This CDR3 region has 15 residues. CDR3 nucleotide sequence: TGTGCCACCAGCAGAGATGTAACAGATGGGTCACCCCTCCACTTT. Protein: CATSRDVTDGSPLHF. The full variable domain, its missing parts supplied by reference TRBV15 and TRBJ1-6, is DAMVIQNPRYQVTQFGKPVTLSCSQTLNHNVMYWYQQKSSQAPKLLFHYYDKDFNNEADTPDNFQSRRPNTSFCFLDIRSPGLGDTAMYLCATSRDVTDGSPLHFGNGTRLTVT.

This chain uses TRBV10-3 with TRBJ2-7; TRBD2 aligns across 13 bases. Germline lookup yields CDR1 ENHRY and CDR2 SYGVKD. The ends lost 4 bases at V and 2 bases at J; junction bases unmatched: 2. The CDR3 consists of 15 residues. CDR3 DNA sequence: TGTGCCATCAGTGCCGGACTAGCGGGAGCCTACGAGCAGTACTTC. Its translation: CAISAGLAGAYEQYF.

This clone was picked up one time. The rearrangement joins TRBV5-1 to TRBJ2-5; 8 bases line up with TRBD1. The CDR3 consists of 15 residues. The V gene's germline CDR1 is SGHRS and CDR2 YFSETQ. Losses at the gene ends were 2 bases for V and 5 bases for J; bases not matched to a gene: 8. Here the CDR3 reads CASSFQGASGETQYF. For the CDR3, the DNA is TGCGCCAGCAGCTTTCAGGGGGCAAGCGGGGAGACCCAGTACTTC.

This clone was found a few times. The chain joins TRBV5-1 to TRBJ1-4; 7 nucleotides agree with TRBD1. The J segment lost 7 bases and the V segment lost 4 bases, leaving 7 bases of the junction unmatched. The germline CDR1 and CDR2 sequences are SGHRS and YFSETQ. The CDR3 length is 14 residues. This CDR3 reads CASSPGTEFEKLFF. CDR3 nucleotide sequence: TGCGCCAGCAGCCCCGGGACAGAGTTTGAAAAACTGTTTTTT.

Written as DNA, the CDR3 is TGTGCCAGCAGAACCCCGGGACAGTACTATGGCTACACCTTC. Translating it yields CASRTPGQYYGYTF. This chain uses TRBV6-5 with TRBJ1-2, with 7 bases matching TRBD1. Germline V CDR1 and CDR2: MNHEY, SVGAGI. CDR3 length: 14 residues. Trimming removed 6 bases from V and 3 bases from J; junction bases left unmatched: 7.

The CDR3 sequence is CASGAMGSGNTIYF. CDR3 coding DNA: TGTGCCAGCGGGGCGATGGGTTCCGGAAACACCATATATTTT. The J gene is TRBJ1-3, the V gene TRBV3-1 (or the pseudogene TRBV3-2); a weak D match, TRBD1 (5 bases). Per the germline V gene, CDR1 is LGHDT and CDR2 is YNNKEL (reference sequence). V lost 8 bases, J lost 4 bases, and 15 bases lay in between. This CDR3 region has 14 residues.